These 3 T cell receptor beta chains originate from one sample sequenced in a study of prognosis after radiotherapy for stage I lung cancer. TCR beta CDR3 amplification from genomic DNA was performed by two-round multiplex PCR. Amplification in first-round PCR relied on primers specific to each TRBV and TRBJ gene. TCRdb itself ran the multiplex PCR reads through MiXCR, one entry per CDR3 protein. Seen here are approximately 35,000 distinct CDR3 sequences, less than 40% observed once, and the top ten hold around 17%. This material consisted of PBMCs, taken before or after stereotactic body radiation therapy (not recorded which). The receptors shown here come from a donor aged 50 or older with non-small cell lung cancer.

At least ten counts were recorded for this clonotype. The CDR3 loop reads CASSQDMWAETQYF. CDR3 coding DNA: TGCGCCAGCAGCCAGGACATGTGGGCAGAGACCCAGTACTTC. This chain links TRBV5-1 with TRBJ2-5; perhaps TRBD1 as D (5 bases). The CDR3 contains 14 residues. Germline loops: CDR1 SGHRS, CDR2 YFSETQ. V was trimmed by 4 bases and J by 4 bases, leaving 14 bases between them.

For this clonotype: This is likely an artifact of a read error, given a far larger clone one base away. This sequence joins TRBV6-8 and TRBJ2-6; 8 bases are shared with TRBD2. The V gene's germline CDR1 is MNHGY and CDR2 SAAAGT. This CDR3 comprises 18 residues. The CDR3 sequence: CASSRRPGGFSWANVLTF. DNA of the CDR3: TGTGCCAGCAGCCGTAGGCCGGGGGGGTTCTCTTGGGCCAACGTCCTGACTTTC.

This clonotype was counted at least ten times. This rearrangement joins TRBV11-3 to TRBJ1-1, with no clear D. The CDR3 is 14 amino acids. V was shortened by 5 bases and J by 1 base, with 11 bases between the two germline ends. Germline CDR1 and CDR2: SGHNT and YENEEA. CDR3 sequence (DNA): TGTGCCAGCAGCCCTAAGCCAGCGAACACTGAAGCTTTCTTT. This codes for CASSPKPANTEAFF.